The 4 T cell receptor beta chains presented below share a single source sample, sequenced in a study of cytomegalovirus exposure and HLA in healthy donors. A multiplex PCR was run with 60 Vbeta primers and 13 Jbeta primers. Libraries were prepared by immunoSEQ multiplex PCR; TCRdb keeps only in-frame clonotypes and omits some of them. Of 95,000 to 150,000 clones in the sample, about 70% were seen once. The specimen was PBMCs. These receptors were taken from a woman aged 55-69 years in good health and CMV-seropositive.

In its sample, this clone was seen a few times. The rearrangement links TRBV4-1 to TRBJ2-5, with D hard to call. CDR1 and CDR2 from the germline V gene are MGHRA and YSYEKL. The CDR3 is made up of 13 amino acids. V lost 2 bases and J lost 5, with 9 bases in between. The CDR3 bases are TGCGCCAGCAGCCAATGGAGAAAGGAGACCCAGTACTTC. Translating gives CASSQWRKETQYF.

The V gene is TRBV30, the J gene TRBJ2-1, with 10 bases lining up with TRBD1. Germline V CDR1 and CDR2: GTSNPN, SVGIG (reference sequence). The ends lost 5 bases at V and 7 bases at J; junction bases unmatched: 5. The CDR3 length is 13 residues. The CDR3 DNA reads TGTGCCTGGGGGACAGGGGATTTGAATGAGCAGTTCTTC. This encodes CAWGTGDLNEQFF.

This sequence joins TRBV7-2 and TRBJ2-7; 9 bases line up with TRBD2. Per germline, CDR1 SGHTA and CDR2 FQGNSA. The CDR3 sequence is 16 residues long. With V trimmed by 2 bases and J by 5 bases, 10 bases remained unmatched. CDR3 bases: TGTGCCAGCAGCTTATTTGATTCGGTAGCGGGGGACGAGCAGTACTTC. Protein product: CASSLFDSVAGDEQYF.

The V gene is TRBV27, the J gene TRBJ2-3; TRBD1 might be the D (6 bases). This CDR3 has 15 residues. Germline-derived CDR1 and CDR2 are MNHEY and SMNVEV (reference sequence). Deletions cut 5 bases from V and 2 bases from J, with 14 bases between. This chain's CDR3 is CASSTRRGSTDTQYF. The CDR3 nucleotides are TGTGCCAGCAGTACACGCAGGGGATCCACAGATACGCAGTATTTT.